The entry below describes one T cell receptor (beta chain). This sample stems from a study of blood T cell repertoires in COVID-19. Looking at the study overall: COVID-19 samples from acute and convalescent phases originated in the United States, Italy and Spain. Sources were T cells, B-cell-depleted T cells, or PBMCs; the material itself was cDNA or gDNA.

Germline assignment: CDR1 SEHNR and CDR2 FQNEAQ (reference sequence). The CDR3 loop spans 16 amino acids. V lost 1 base and J lost 8, with 17 bases in between. Enrolled during active infection, Seattle patients were then followed longitudinally. Original methodology: Researchers report that nucleated cell counts were estimated from reference gene primer amplification. The table came from immunoSEQ multiplex PCR; TCRdb's copy has only in-frame clones and leaves some out. D and trimming come from the DNA, and the V and J calls and clone size come from that table. The sample records around 120,000 clones, about 88% being singletons.

Sequencing input: peripheral blood. J is TRBJ1-4 and V is TRBV7-9; TRBD1 might be the D (6 bases). The sequence derives from a man in his sixties with COVID-19, enrolled during active disease. The CDR3 sequence is CASSLGFGGEKEKLFF. The CDR3 DNA follows: TGTGCCAGCAGCTTAGGTTTTGGGGGCGAGAAGGAAAAACTGTTTTTT.